The 27 T cell receptor beta chains reported below all come from one sample, sequenced in a study of CD8+ T cells in alopecia areata. Extracted RNA was reverse transcribed, and the resulting cDNA served as sequencing template. Assay: immunoSEQ multiplex PCR; the TCRdb copy retains only in-frame clones and omits some. In the table there are some 190,000 clones, more than 55% of which are singletons. This sample's treatment: oral pan-JAK inhibitor, 5-10 mg twice daily. The sequencing used CD4+ T cells sorted from blood, collected between weeks 43 and 45, from a patient treated with tofacitinib. The receptors come from a human donor with alopecia areata.

This clone was detected once. This chain uses TRBV29-1 with TRBJ1-1, with TRBD1 matching over 10 bases. The CDR3 is made up of 12 amino acids. Germline CDR1 and CDR2: SQVTM and ANQGSEA. Losses at the gene ends were 7 bases for V and 11 bases for J; bases not matched to a gene: 10. In nucleotides, the CDR3 is TGCAGCGGCTTGACAGGGGGCACGGTTGCTTTCTTT. Protein sequence: CSGLTGGTVAFF.

This chain joins TRBV6-5 and TRBJ1-5; no firm D call. Trimming removed 7 bases from V and 1 base from J, with 8 bases in between. Germline lookup yields CDR1 MNHEY and CDR2 SVGAGI. The CDR3 totals 13 residues. CDR3 sequence: CASKQQSNQPQHF. In DNA form, the CDR3 reads TGTGCCAGCAAACAACAGAGCAATCAGCCCCAGCATTTT.

This clone appeared a few times. The identical CDR3 is also encoded by other nucleotide sequences in the sample. The chain is built from TRBV29-1 and TRBJ1-5; 7 nucleotides align to TRBD1. Unmatched junction bases numbered 6, after V lost 6 bases and J lost 4 bases. This CDR3 comprises 13 residues. The germline V gene has CDR1 SQVTM and CDR2 ANQGSEA. The CDR3 region is CSVGTDPNQPQHF. Here the CDR3 DNA reads TGCAGCGTCGGGACAGACCCAAATCAGCCCCAGCATTTT.

The chain is built from TRBV10-3 and TRBJ2-1; D remains ambiguous. This CDR3 region has 14 residues. CDR1 is ENHRY and CDR2 is SYGVKD in the germline V gene. Between the trimmed V and J ends, which lost 4 bases and 5 bases, there was a span of 12 bases. CDR3 DNA: TGTGCCATCAGTGGAATGAAACAGAACAATGAGCAGTTCTTC. This translates into CAISGMKQNNEQFF.

The rearrangement links TRBV29-1 to TRBJ1-2; D remains ambiguous. CDR3 length: 8 amino acids. Trimming pared 8 bases from V and 8 bases from J, leaving 6 bases between. CDR1 is SQVTM, CDR2 ANQGSEA, per germline. The CDR3 coding sequence is TGCAGCCTGGAGGGCTACACCTTC. It encodes CSLEGYTF.

V usage is TRBV5-6 and J usage is TRBJ1-1; D might be TRBD1 (5 bases). Germline V gene data show CDR1 as SGHDT and CDR2 as YYEEEE. The CDR3 sequence is 13 residues long. Trimming took off 6 bases at V and 1 base at J, with 10 bases between the two ends. DNA for the CDR3: TGTGCCAGCACCTCAGACAGGAACACTGAAGCTTTCTTT. Translation gives CASTSDRNTEAFF. Full variable domain (remainder filled in from reference TRBV5-6 and TRBJ1-1): DAGVTQSPTHLIKTRGQQVTLRCSPKSGHDTVSWYQQALGQGPQFIFQYYEEEERQRGNFPDRFSGHQFPNYSSELNVNALLLGDSALYLCASTSDRNTEAFFGQGTRLTVV.

Comments on this clone: Additional DNA sequences in this sample encode the identical CDR3. This rearrangement joins TRBV30 to TRBJ1-5; perhaps TRBD1 as D (5 bases). CDR3 length: 14 residues. Germline V CDR1 and CDR2: GTSNPN, SVGIG (reference sequence). V shed 0 bases and J shed 2 bases, with 8 bases lying between them. The CDR3 DNA is TGTGCCTGGAGTGTGGGGGGAGGCAATCAGCCCCAGCATTTT. It yields the protein CAWSVGGGNQPQHF.

This chain links TRBV10-1 with TRBJ2-7; 10 bases are shared with TRBD1. CDR3 length: 16 residues. Germline-derived CDR1 and CDR2 are WNHNN and SYGVQD (reference sequence). V lost 0 bases and J lost 6; bases outside the gene matches: 8. The DNA of the CDR3 is TGCGCCAGCAGTGAGTCGGGGGGACAGGGGATTGGCGAGCAGTACTTC. Translation gives CASSESGGQGIGEQYF.

This chain connects TRBV29-1 to TRBJ1-5; 10 bases match TRBD1. V trimming: 5 bases; J trimming: 0 bases; junction bases outside the gene matches: 10. The length of the CDR3 is 17 residues. The V gene's germline CDR1 is SQVTM and CDR2 ANQGSEA. CDR3 bases: TGCAGCGTTACCATCGGACAGGGGGATTATAGCAATCAGCCCCAGCATTTT. As protein: CSVTIGQGDYSNQPQHF. Based on the CDR3 plus reference TRBV29-1 and TRBJ1-5, the full variable domain is SAVISQKPSRDICQRGTSLTIQCQVDSQVTMMFWYRQQPGQSLTLIATANQGSEATYESGFVIDKFPISRPNLTFSTLTVSNMSPEDSSIYLCSVTIGQGDYSNQPQHFGDGTRLSIL.

V is TRBV5-1 and J is TRBJ2-3; D call uncertain. CDR1 and CDR2 from the germline V gene are SGHRS and YFSETQ. V lost 5 bases to trimming and J lost 3 bases, with 16 bases between them. The CDR3 length is 15 residues. DNA of the CDR3: TGCGCCAGCAGTTCGGGCCTACCCGGGACAGATACGCAGTATTTT. This sequence encodes CASSSGLPGTDTQYF.

This clone was seen a handful of times. The chain combines TRBV5-1 with TRBJ2-1; 7 nucleotides line up with TRBD1. Trimming removed 4 bases from V and 2 bases from J; junction bases left unmatched: 6. The CDR3 sequence is 15 residues long. Germline V CDR1 and CDR2: SGHRS, YFSETQ. In DNA, the CDR3 is TGCGCCAGCAGCCCCTCCGGGACAGCCTACAATGAGCAGTTCTTC. Protein: CASSPSGTAYNEQFF.

This clone was counted only a few times. V is TRBV5-6 and J is TRBJ2-1, with D possibly TRBD2 on 5 matching bases. Germline V gene sequence: CDR1 SGHDT, CDR2 YYEEEE. CDR3 length equals 14 residues. V was cut by 2 bases and J by 5 bases, with 11 bases left in between. DNA for the CDR3: TGTGCCAGCAGCTTCGCGGGCGCCAACAATGAGCAGTTCTTC. Translated, it gives CASSFAGANNEQFF.

The count of this clone is one. The V gene is TRBV10-3, the J gene TRBJ2-5, with 9 bases aligning to TRBD2. The germline gives CDR1 ENHRY, CDR2 SYGVKD. With 6 bases clipped from V and 5 bases from J, the junction kept 7 bases outside the gene matches. This CDR3 has 14 residues. The CDR3 sequence is CAISGTSFGETQYF. DNA for the CDR3: TGTGCCATCAGCGGGACTAGCTTTGGGGAGACCCAGTACTTC.

This clone was counted only a few times. The chain has TRBV12-5 and TRBJ2-1; D uncertain. CDR1 LGHNT and CDR2 FRNRAP come from the germline V gene. With 0 bases removed from V and 4 bases from J, the gap between germline ends came to 13 bases. The CDR3 has 16 residues. The CDR3 DNA sequence: TGTGCTAGTGGTTTGGTACCCAGTCTGGGGTACAATGAGCAGTTCTTC. As protein: CASGLVPSLGYNEQFF.

V usage is TRBV4-1 and J usage is TRBJ2-2, with 7 bases identical to TRBD2. This CDR3 has 16 residues. Germline V gives CDR1 MGHRA, CDR2 YSYEKL. With 4 bases clipped from V and 8 bases from J, the junction kept 13 bases outside the gene matches. The chain's CDR3 is CASSLPSGATGGELFF. The DNA for the CDR3 is TGCGCCAGCAGCCTACCCAGCGGGGCCACGGGTGGGGAGCTGTTTTTT.

V is TRBV9 and J is TRBJ1-1; D possibly corresponds to TRBD1 (5 bases). The V end was cut by 3 bases, the J end by 6 bases, with 12 bases between. The CDR3 totals 13 residues. The germline V gene has CDR1 SGDLS and CDR2 YYNGEE. This CDR3 is CASSDPWGSEAFF. CDR3 coding DNA: TGTGCCAGCAGCGACCCCTGGGGGTCTGAAGCTTTCTTT.

This clone appeared a few times. The chain is built from TRBV19 and TRBJ2-3; no clear D gene. Germline loops: CDR1 LNHDA, CDR2 SQIVND (reference sequence). The V end was cut by 3 bases, the J end by 3 bases, with 10 bases between. The CDR3 spans 14 residues. The CDR3 sequence is CASSILETTDTQYF. For the CDR3, the DNA is TGTGCCAGTAGTATCTTGGAGACTACAGATACGCAGTATTTT.

J is TRBJ2-6 and V is TRBV5-1, with 12 bases identical to TRBD2. The CDR3 extends over 17 amino acids. V lost 3 bases, J lost 0 bases, and 1 base stayed unmatched. In germline, CDR1 is SGHRS, CDR2 YFSETQ. CDR3 protein: CASSWTSGNSGANVLTF. CDR3 coding DNA: TGCGCCAGCAGCTGGACTAGCGGGAACTCTGGGGCCAACGTCCTGACTTTC.

The genes are TRBV2 and TRBJ2-7; 7 positions agree with TRBD1. The germline gives CDR1 SNHLY, CDR2 FYNNEI. V was clipped by 4 bases and J by 5 bases; unmatched bases: 11. The CDR3 totals 15 residues. The CDR3 coding sequence is TGTGCCAGCAGTGCCGACGACAGGGTTAAGAACGAGCAGTACTTC. Amino acids: CASSADDRVKNEQYF.

V and J are TRBV6-5 and TRBJ2-7; 9 nucleotides match TRBD1. The CDR3 loop spans 14 amino acids. Germline assignment: CDR1 MNHEY and CDR2 SVGAGI. Germline trimming cut 2 bases from V and 3 bases from J; bases unmatched to any gene: 2. This CDR3 is CASSYGTGLYEQYF. The CDR3 DNA reads TGTGCCAGCAGTTACGGGACAGGGCTCTACGAGCAGTACTTC.

This clone was seen just once. This chain connects TRBV4-3 to TRBJ2-2; TRBD1 or TRBD2 may be the D gene (6 bases each). The germline gives CDR1 LGHNA, CDR2 YSLEER. This CDR3 contains 17 residues. Trimming took 4 bases from V and 1 from J, leaving 16 bases between them. CDR3 sequence: CASSPQGTARNTGELFF. DNA for the CDR3: TGCGCCAGCAGCCCTCAGGGGACTGCGAGGAACACCGGGGAGCTGTTTTTT.

The J gene is TRBJ2-3, the V gene TRBV27; D is unresolved. V was trimmed by 2 bases and J by 1 base, leaving 7 bases between them. Germline V gene lookup returns CDR1 MNHEY and CDR2 SMNVEV (reference sequence). This CDR3 region has 14 residues. The CDR3 DNA follows: TGTGCCAGCAGTTTAGAGATGGGCACAGATACGCAGTATTTT. As protein: CASSLEMGTDTQYF.

The rearrangement links TRBV19 to TRBJ1-2, with D uncertain. This CDR3 contains 12 residues. CDR1 and CDR2 (germline): LNHDA, SQIVND (reference sequence). V shed 5 bases and J shed 8 bases, with 12 bases lying between them. CDR3 residues: CASSEAALGYTF. The CDR3 DNA reads as TGTGCCAGTAGTGAGGCGGCCTTGGGCTACACCTTC.

V and J are TRBV7-2 and TRBJ2-3; D is possibly TRBD2 (5 bases). CDR1 and CDR2 (germline): SGHTA, FQGNSA. The CDR3 spans 16 residues. V lost 3 bases and J 3 bases, leaving 16 bases between the germline ends. The CDR3 DNA is TGTGCCAGCAGCTTCGGGGTCGGCACTAGTACAGATACGCAGTATTTT. Amino acids: CASSFGVGTSTDTQYF. Based on the CDR3 plus reference TRBV7-2 and TRBJ2-3, the full variable domain is GAGVSQSPSNKVTEKGKDVELRCDPISGHTALYWYRQSLGQGLEFLIYFQGNSAPDKSGLPSDRFSAERTGGSVSTLTIQRTQQEDSAVYLCASSFGVGTSTDTQYFGPGTRLTVL.

The chain links TRBV29-1 to TRBJ1-2; no clear D. Germline V gives CDR1 SQVTM, CDR2 ANQGSEA. CDR3 size: 12 residues. Trimming stripped 5 bases from V and 2 bases from J, with 9 bases between. CDR3 sequence reads: CSVRSPNYGYTF. CDR3 DNA: TGCAGCGTTAGGTCACCCAACTATGGCTACACCTTC.

The CDR3 coding sequence is TGTGCCAGCAGTTTTCCCGTCCGGAATTCACCCCTCCACTTT. The encoded protein is CASSFPVRNSPLHF. The rearrangement links TRBV27 to TRBJ1-6, with no clear D. Per germline, CDR1 MNHEY and CDR2 SMNVEV (reference sequence). The CDR3 is 14 amino acids. The V gene lost 3 bases and the J gene lost 7 bases, with 10 bases spanning the gap.

The chain combines TRBV4-1 with TRBJ2-7; D is uncertain. The V end lost 0 bases, the J end lost 3 bases, and 18 bases lay between the germline ends. The germline V gene encodes CDR1 MGHRA and CDR2 YSYEKL. This CDR3 has 17 amino acids. As DNA, the CDR3 is TGCGCCAGCAGCCAAGAACCCCTCAAGGCTACCCTCTACGAGCAGTACTTC. This gives the protein CASSQEPLKATLYEQYF.